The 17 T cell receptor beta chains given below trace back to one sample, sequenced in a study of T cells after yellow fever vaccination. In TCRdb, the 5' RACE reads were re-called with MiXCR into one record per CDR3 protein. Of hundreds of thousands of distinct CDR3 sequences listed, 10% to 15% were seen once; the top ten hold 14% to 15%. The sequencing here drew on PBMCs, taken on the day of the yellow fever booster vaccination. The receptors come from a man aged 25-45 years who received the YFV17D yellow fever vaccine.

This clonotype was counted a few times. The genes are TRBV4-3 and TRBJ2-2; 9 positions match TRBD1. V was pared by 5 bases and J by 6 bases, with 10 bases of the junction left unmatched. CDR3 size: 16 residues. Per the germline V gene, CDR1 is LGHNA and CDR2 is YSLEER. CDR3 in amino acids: CASSFSGTGMSGELFF. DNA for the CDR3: TGCGCCAGCAGCTTTTCAGGGACAGGGATGTCCGGGGAGCTGTTTTTT.

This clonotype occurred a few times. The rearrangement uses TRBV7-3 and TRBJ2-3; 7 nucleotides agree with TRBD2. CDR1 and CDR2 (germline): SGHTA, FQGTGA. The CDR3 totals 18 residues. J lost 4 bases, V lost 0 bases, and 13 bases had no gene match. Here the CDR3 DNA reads TGTGCCAGCAGCTTAACGGCGGCGGGAGTCGGAAGACCAGATACGCAGTATTTT. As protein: CASSLTAAGVGRPDTQYF.

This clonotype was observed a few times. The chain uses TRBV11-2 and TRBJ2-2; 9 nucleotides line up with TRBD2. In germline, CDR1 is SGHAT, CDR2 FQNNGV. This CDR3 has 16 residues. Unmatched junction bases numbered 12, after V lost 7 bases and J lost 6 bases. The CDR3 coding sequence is TGTGCCAGCAACCGGGGGGCGGGAGGGCTATCCGGGGAGCTGTTTTTT. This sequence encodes CASNRGAGGLSGELFF.

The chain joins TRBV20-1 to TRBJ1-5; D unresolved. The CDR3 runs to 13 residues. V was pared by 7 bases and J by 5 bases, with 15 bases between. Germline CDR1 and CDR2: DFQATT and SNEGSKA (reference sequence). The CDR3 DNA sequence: TGCAGTGTGAAGACGGCGACGGATCAGCCCCAGCATTTT. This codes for CSVKTATDQPQHF.

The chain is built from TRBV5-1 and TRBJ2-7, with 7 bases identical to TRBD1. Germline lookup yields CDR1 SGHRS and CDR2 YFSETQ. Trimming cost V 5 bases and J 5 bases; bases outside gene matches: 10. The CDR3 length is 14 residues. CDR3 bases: TGCGCCAGCAGGATCGGACAGGTAATAGACGAGCAGTACTTC. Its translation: CASRIGQVIDEQYF. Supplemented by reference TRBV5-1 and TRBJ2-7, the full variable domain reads KAGVTQTPRYLIKTRGQQVTLSCSPISGHRSVSWYQQTPGQGLQFLFEYFSETQRNKGNFPGRFSGRQFSNSRSEMNVSTLELGDSALYLCASRIGQVIDEQYFGPGTRLTVT.

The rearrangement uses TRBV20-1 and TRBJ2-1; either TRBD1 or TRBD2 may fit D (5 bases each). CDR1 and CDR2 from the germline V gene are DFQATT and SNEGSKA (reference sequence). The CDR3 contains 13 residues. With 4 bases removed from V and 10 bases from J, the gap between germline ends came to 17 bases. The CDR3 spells CSATWDPWGEQFF. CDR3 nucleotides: TGCAGTGCTACATGGGACCCTTGGGGGGAGCAGTTCTTC.

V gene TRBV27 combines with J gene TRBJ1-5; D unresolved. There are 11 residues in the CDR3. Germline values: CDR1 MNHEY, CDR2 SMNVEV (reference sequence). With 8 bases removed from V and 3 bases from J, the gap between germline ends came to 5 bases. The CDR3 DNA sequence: TGTGCCAGCCCGGACAATCAGCCCCAGCATTTT. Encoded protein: CASPDNQPQHF.

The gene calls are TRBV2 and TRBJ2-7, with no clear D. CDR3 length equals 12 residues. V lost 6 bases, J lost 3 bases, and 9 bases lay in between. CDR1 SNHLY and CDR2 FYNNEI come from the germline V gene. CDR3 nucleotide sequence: TGTGCCAGCAGGCAGGATGACTACGAGCAGTACTTC. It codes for CASRQDDYEQYF.

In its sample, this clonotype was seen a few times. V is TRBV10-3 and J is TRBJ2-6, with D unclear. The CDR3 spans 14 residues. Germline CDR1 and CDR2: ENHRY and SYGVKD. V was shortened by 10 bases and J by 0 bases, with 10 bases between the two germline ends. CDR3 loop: CATLHLSGANVLTF. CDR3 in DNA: TGTGCCACCCTCCACCTCTCTGGGGCCAACGTCCTGACTTTC.

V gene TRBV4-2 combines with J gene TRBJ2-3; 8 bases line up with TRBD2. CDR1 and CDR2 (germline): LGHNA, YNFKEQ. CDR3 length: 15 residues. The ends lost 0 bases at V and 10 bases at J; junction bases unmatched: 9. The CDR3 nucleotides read TGTGCCAGCAGCCAAGAGGCTAGCGGGCTAGCAGCGCAGTATTTT. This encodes CASSQEASGLAAQYF.

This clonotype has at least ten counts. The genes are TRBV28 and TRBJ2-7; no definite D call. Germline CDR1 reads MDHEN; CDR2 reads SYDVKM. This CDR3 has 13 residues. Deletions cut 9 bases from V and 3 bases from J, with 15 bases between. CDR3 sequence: CASYLKGRYEQYF. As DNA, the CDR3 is TGTGCCAGTTACCTAAAGGGCCGCTACGAGCAGTACTTC.

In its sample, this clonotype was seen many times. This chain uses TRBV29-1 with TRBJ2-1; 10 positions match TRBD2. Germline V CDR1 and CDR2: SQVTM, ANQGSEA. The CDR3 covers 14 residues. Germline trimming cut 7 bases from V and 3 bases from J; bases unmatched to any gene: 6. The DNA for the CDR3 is TGCAGCGCTCTAGCGGGAGTTCTCTACAATGAGCAGTTCTTC. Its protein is CSALAGVLYNEQFF.

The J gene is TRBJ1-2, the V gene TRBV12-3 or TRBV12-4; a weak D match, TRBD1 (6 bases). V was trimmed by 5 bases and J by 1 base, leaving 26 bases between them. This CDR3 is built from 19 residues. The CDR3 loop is CASSLRGIGPGHLNYGYTF. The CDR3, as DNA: TGTGCCAGCAGTCTACGAGGGATTGGTCCGGGACACCTTAACTATGGCTACACCTTC.

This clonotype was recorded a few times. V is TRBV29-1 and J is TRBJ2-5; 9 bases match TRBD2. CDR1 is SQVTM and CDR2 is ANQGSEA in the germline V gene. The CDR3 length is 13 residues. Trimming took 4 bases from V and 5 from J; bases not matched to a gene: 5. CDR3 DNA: TGCAGCGTTGGAGGGGCGGGAGGGGAGACCCAGTACTTC. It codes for CSVGGAGGETQYF.

CDR3 sequence: CSCRFASHEQYF. The CDR3 DNA reads TGCAGCTGCCGTTTTGCTTCCCACGAGCAGTACTTC. V is TRBV29-1 and J is TRBJ2-7; no definite D call. The CDR3 extends over 12 amino acids. V was cut by 8 bases and J by 5 bases, with 16 bases left in between. Germline V gene data show CDR1 as SQVTM and CDR2 as ANQGSEA.

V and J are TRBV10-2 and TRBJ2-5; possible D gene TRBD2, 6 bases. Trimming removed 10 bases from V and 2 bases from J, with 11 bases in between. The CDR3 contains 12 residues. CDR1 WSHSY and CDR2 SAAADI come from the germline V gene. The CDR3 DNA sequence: TGCGCCAACAAACTAGCACAAGAGACCCAGTACTTC. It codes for CANKLAQETQYF.

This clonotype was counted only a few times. The CDR3 coding sequence is TGCAGTGCTAGACCTACTGACGGGATTTACAATGAGCAGTTCTTC. It encodes CSARPTDGIYNEQFF. The chain links TRBV20-1 to TRBJ2-1, with D maybe TRBD2 (5 bases). The CDR3 runs to 15 residues. Per the germline V gene, CDR1 is DFQATT and CDR2 is SNEGSKA (reference sequence). The V and J ends lost 2 bases and 4 bases respectively, with 15 bases between them.